This T cell receptor beta chain appears in the sequencing data of a study of cytomegalovirus exposure and HLA in healthy donors. Researchers ran the PCR with 60 Vbeta and 13 Jbeta primers. TCRdb's copy holds only in-frame clones and misses some; the assay was immunoSEQ multiplex PCR. The table has 150,000 to 200,000 clones, roughly 74% seen once. Points from the study as a whole: There were reportedly fewer N-insertions in an Asian-associated ancestry cluster than the roughly 700-donor mean, in a later analysis. V- and J-gene trimming in TCR beta was tied to a missense DCLRE1C variant by an analysis performed later.

The CDR3 totals 14 residues. The germline V gene encodes CDR1 SGHDT and CDR2 YYEEEE. This clone was counted once. Its antigen is unidentified. This TCR derives from a man younger than 35 in good health and CMV-seropositive. The chain uses TRBV5-6 and TRBJ2-5; TRBD1 might be the D (5 bases). The DNA end lines up better with TRBJ2-7; the J call may be wrong. The sequencing sample was made of PBMCs. The CDR3 spells CASSLASRVYEQYF. The CDR3 DNA reads TGTGCCAGCAGCTTGGCCTCCAGGGTTTACGAGCAGTACTTC.